One sample yielded the 22 T cell receptor beta chains listed below, sequenced in a study of OX40 agonist ivuxolimab in advanced cancers. Sequencing was performed with immunoSEQ multiplex PCR; in TCRdb, only in-frame clones are kept and a portion is missing. The profile covers around 70,000 clones, with 84% appearing a single time and about 1.1% taken by the ten largest. The sequenced sample was CD4+ or CD8+ T cells sorted from blood, obtained in a trial of the OX40 agonist ivuxolimab. The receptors stem from an adult with an advanced solid tumor such as melanoma, head and neck, liver or kidney cancer.

This clone has just one count. This chain connects TRBV18 to TRBJ1-6; 12 bases agree with TRBD1. This CDR3 has 17 residues. The germline gives CDR1 KGHSH, CDR2 LQKENI. The ends lost 5 bases at V and 9 bases at J; junction bases unmatched: 11. The CDR3, as DNA: TGTGCCAGCTCAGCCGGGACAGGGGGCCGATCCGGTTCACCCCTCCACTTT. Amino acid sequence: CASSAGTGGRSGSPLHF. Together with reference TRBV18 and TRBJ1-6, the CDR3 gives the full variable domain: NAGVMQNPRHLVRRRGQEARLRCSPMKGHSHVYWYRQLPEEGLKFMVYLQKENIIDESGMPKERFSAEFPKEGPSILRIQQVVRGDSAAYFCASSAGTGGRSGSPLHFGNGTRLTVT.

The chain carries TRBV15 and TRBJ1-2; TRBD1 matches 9 bases. The CDR3 has 15 amino acids. The ends lost 1 base at V and 8 bases at J; junction bases unmatched: 8. CDR1 is LNHNV, CDR2 YYDKDF, per germline (reference sequence). The CDR3 DNA sequence: TGTGCCACCAGCAGAGTGGGACAGGGCGTAAGGGGCTACACCTTC. It encodes CATSRVGQGVRGYTF.

The chain has TRBV18 and TRBJ2-7; D possibly corresponds to TRBD2 (7 bases). CDR1 and CDR2 from the germline V gene are KGHSH and LQKENI. CDR3 length equals 15 residues. V gave up 4 bases and J gave up 5 bases, with 18 bases separating them. This chain's CDR3 is CASSLGYREGNEQYF. For the CDR3, the DNA is TGTGCCAGCTCACTAGGGTACAGGGAGGGCAACGAGCAGTACTTC.

This clone showed up just a few times. V gene TRBV15 combines with J gene TRBJ1-1; unclear D gene. This CDR3 is 15 amino acids long. CDR1 is LNHNV and CDR2 is YYDKDF in the germline V gene (reference sequence). V lost 0 bases and J 1 base, leaving 9 bases between the germline ends. The CDR3 region is CATSRDLRQNTEAFF. DNA of the CDR3: TGTGCCACCAGCAGAGATCTACGGCAGAACACTGAAGCTTTCTTT. Full variable domain (outside the CDR3, taken from reference TRBV15 and TRBJ1-1): DAMVIQNPRYQVTQFGKPVTLSCSQTLNHNVMYWYQQKSSQAPKLLFHYYDKDFNNEADTPDNFQSRRPNTSFCFLDIRSPGLGDTAMYLCATSRDLRQNTEAFFGQGTRLTVV.

The genes are TRBV6-1 and TRBJ1-4, with 7 bases matching TRBD1. V gave up 6 bases and J gave up 6 bases; unmatched junction bases: 4. CDR1 is MNHNS, CDR2 SASEGT, per germline. This CDR3 contains 13 residues. In DNA, the CDR3 is TGTGCCAGCAGGGTCAGGGGGGATGAAAAACTGTTTTTT. Its translation: CASRVRGDEKLFF.

The chain is built from TRBV27 and TRBJ2-5, with D hard to call. The CDR3 is made up of 13 amino acids. Germline V gives CDR1 MNHEY, CDR2 SMNVEV (reference sequence). Trimming removed 2 bases from V and 5 bases from J, with 9 bases in between. The CDR3 sequence: CASSLHTRETQYF. CDR3 DNA: TGTGCCAGCAGTTTACACACCCGCGAGACCCAGTACTTC.

This clone appeared once. The chain joins TRBV6-4 to TRBJ1-2; no reliable D call. V shed 3 bases and J shed 2 bases, with 13 bases lying between them. The length of the CDR3 is 15 residues. The germline V gene has CDR1 MRHNA and CDR2 SNTAGT. Written as DNA, the CDR3 is TGTGCCAGCAGTGATCGTCCCGGGGTGAACTATGGCTACACCTTC. It codes for CASSDRPGVNYGYTF.

V is TRBV2 and J is TRBJ1-1, with D tentatively TRBD1 (5 bases). CDR1 is SNHLY, CDR2 FYNNEI, per germline. This CDR3 spans 14 amino acids. V dropped 6 bases and J dropped 0 bases, with 11 bases sitting between them. The CDR3 reads CASSPMGLNTEAFF. The CDR3 nucleotides read TGTGCCAGCAGCCCAATGGGACTGAACACTGAAGCTTTCTTT.

The chain has TRBV7-2 and TRBJ1-6, with D tentatively TRBD1 (6 bases). The length of the CDR3 is 16 residues. The germline V gene has CDR1 SGHTA and CDR2 FQGNSA. V shed 0 bases and J shed 10 bases, with 16 bases lying between them. CDR3 sequence: CASSLAPPRGGSPLHF. As DNA, the CDR3 is TGTGCCAGCAGCTTAGCCCCTCCCAGGGGAGGATCACCCCTCCACTTT.

The V and J genes are TRBV6-5 and TRBJ2-7; TRBD1 agrees at 8 bases. J gave up 2 bases and V 0 bases, and 6 bases lay outside the gene matches. Germline V gene lookup returns CDR1 MNHEY and CDR2 SVGAGI. The CDR3 is 16 amino acids. CDR3 protein: CASSYSIQGGPYEQYF. CDR3 DNA: TGTGCCAGCAGTTACTCGATACAGGGGGGACCCTACGAGCAGTACTTC.

In DNA, the CDR3 is TGCGCCAGCAGCTTTATTGGACAAATATACGAGCAGTACTTC. Translated: CASSFIGQIYEQYF. The chain uses TRBV5-1 and TRBJ2-7, with TRBD1 as a possible D gene (5 bases). The ends were cut back, 2 bases at V and 4 bases at J, with 13 bases in the middle. The CDR3 consists of 14 residues. CDR1 is SGHRS, CDR2 YFSETQ, per germline. Full variable domain (missing parts from reference TRBV5-1 and TRBJ2-7): KAGVTQTPRYLIKTRGQQVTLSCSPISGHRSVSWYQQTPGQGLQFLFEYFSETQRNKGNFPGRFSGRQFSNSRSEMNVSTLELGDSALYLCASSFIGQIYEQYFGPGTRLTVT.

This clone was detected once. The rearrangement uses TRBV4-1 and TRBJ1-1; no clear D. Germline lookup yields CDR1 MGHRA and CDR2 YSYEKL. The CDR3 totals 14 residues. Between the trimmed V and J ends, which lost 3 bases and 5 bases, there was a span of 13 bases. The CDR3 protein is CASSHYPQGTEAFF. For the CDR3, the DNA is TGCGCCAGCAGCCATTACCCCCAAGGGACTGAAGCTTTCTTT.

The rearrangement joins TRBV7-3 to TRBJ2-1; 8 bases are a match to TRBD2. The CDR3 totals 17 residues. V trimming: 5 bases; J trimming: 3 bases; junction bases outside the gene matches: 12. Germline V gene lookup returns CDR1 SGHTA and CDR2 FQGTGA. CDR3 DNA sequence: TGTGCCAGCAGCCAAGGACTCGAGCGGGGGTTCTACAATGAGCAGTTCTTC. Translated: CASSQGLERGFYNEQFF.

This clone has only one observation. The chain recombines TRBV9 with TRBJ2-1; 8 nucleotides agree with TRBD1. Germline assignment: CDR1 SGDLS and CDR2 YYNGEE. The CDR3 totals 15 residues. The V gene end was trimmed by 3 bases and the J gene end by 3 bases; junction bases not matched to a gene: 5. The CDR3 is CASSAQGGGYNEQFF. The CDR3 nucleotides read TGTGCCAGCAGCGCACAGGGGGGCGGCTACAATGAGCAGTTCTTC.

The V call is TRBV9, the J call TRBJ1-1; D not resolved. Germline V gene data show CDR1 as SGDLS and CDR2 as YYNGEE. The CDR3 spans 13 residues. The V end was cut by 1 base, the J end by 1 base, with 5 bases between. The CDR3 bases are TGTGCCAGCAGCGTACAGCAGAACACTGAAGCTTTCTTT. Amino acid sequence: CASSVQQNTEAFF.

This clone appeared a few times. The chain couples TRBV5-6 to TRBJ1-3; tentatively, D is TRBD1 (6 bases). Trimming took 4 bases from V and 0 from J, leaving 8 bases between them. The CDR3 runs 14 residues. Germline lookup yields CDR1 SGHDT and CDR2 YYEEEE. DNA for the CDR3: TGTGCCAGCAGCCGGACAGACTCTGGAAACACCATATATTTT. Translated: CASSRTDSGNTIYF.

The genes are TRBV2 and TRBJ2-3; perhaps TRBD2 as D (5 bases). Trimming left V 7 bases short and J 2 bases short, with 22 bases between. The length of the CDR3 is 17 residues. The germline CDR1 and CDR2 sequences are SNHLY and FYNNEI. The CDR3 DNA follows: TGTGCCAGCACCCTGTCTTGGCGGGTGGGATCCACAGATACGCAGTATTTT. Amino acid sequence: CASTLSWRVGSTDTQYF.

J is TRBJ1-1 and V is TRBV2; D uncertain. V was cut by 7 bases and J by 4 bases, with 13 bases left in between. The CDR3 extends over 13 amino acids. Germline CDR1 SNHLY, CDR2 FYNNEI. The CDR3 coding sequence is TGTGCCAGCATAGCGGAGGTGGCCACTGAAGCTTTCTTT. Amino acids: CASIAEVATEAFF. Full variable domain (remainder filled in from reference TRBV2 and TRBJ1-1): EPEVTQTPSHQVTQMGQEVILRCVPISNHLYFYWYRQILGQKVEFLVSFYNNEISEKSEIFDDQFSVERPDGSNFTLKIRSTKLEDSAMYFCASIAEVATEAFFGQGTRLTVV.

The J gene is TRBJ1-4, the V gene TRBV7-2, with D hard to call. The CDR3 has 17 amino acids. Trimming left V 1 base short and J 0 bases short, with 12 bases between. Germline V gene data show CDR1 as SGHTA and CDR2 as FQGNSA. CDR3 in amino acids: CASSLDPSTATNEKLFF. The CDR3 DNA reads as TGTGCCAGCAGCTTAGACCCCAGCACCGCAACTAATGAAAAACTGTTTTTT.

This clone was observed a few times. The CDR3 DNA reads TGTGCCAGCAGTGGGGGGGACACGATGAACACTGAAGCTTTCTTT. Its translation: CASSGGDTMNTEAFF. This chain links TRBV6-1 with TRBJ1-1, with D possibly matching TRBD1 (6 bases). Trimming left V 4 bases short and J 0 bases short, with 12 bases between. This CDR3 comprises 15 residues. Per germline, CDR1 MNHNS and CDR2 SASEGT.

This clone was detected once. The chain carries TRBV27 and TRBJ2-7; 7 bases map to TRBD1. Germline V gives CDR1 MNHEY, CDR2 SMNVEV (reference sequence). This CDR3 comprises 14 residues. After removal of 6 bases from V and 3 bases from J, the junction contained 8 bases not matched to a gene. CDR3 residues: CASRAQGKGYEQYF. CDR3 nucleotides: TGTGCCAGCAGAGCACAGGGGAAAGGCTACGAGCAGTACTTC.

The rearrangement joins TRBV4-3 to TRBJ1-5; tentative D call: TRBD1 (5 bases). The CDR3 loop spans 15 amino acids. CDR1 and CDR2 from the germline V gene are LGHNA and YSLEER. Trimming shortened V by 0 bases and J by 6 bases, and 12 bases separated the two germline ends. CDR3 sequence reads: CASSQEGGAGQPQHF. The CDR3 DNA reads as TGCGCCAGCAGCCAAGAAGGAGGGGCCGGTCAGCCCCAGCATTTT.